This T cell receptor (beta chain) was recovered during a study of blood T cell repertoires in COVID-19. Study information: T cells, B-cell-depleted T cells, or PBMCs supplied cDNA or gDNA.

The CDR3 is 15 residues long. Germline V gene sequence: CDR1 MNHNS, CDR2 SASEGT. J was trimmed by 0 bases and V by 1 base; bases with no gene match: 1. By share of the sample, this clone is medium-sized. Authors' analysis steps: Estimation of nucleated cell counts relied on the amplification of reference gene primers. TCRdb's copy holds only in-frame clones and misses some; the assay was immunoSEQ multiplex PCR. V, J and clone size reflect that table, while D and trimming were determined from the DNA. The table has 260,000 or so clones, roughly 90% seen once. The genes are TRBV6-1 and TRBJ2-7; 9 positions agree with TRBD1. The sequencing sample was made of peripheral blood. The clonotype comes from a man younger than 35 with active or convalescent COVID-19. The CDR3 reads CASSEETGGSYEQYF. In nucleotides, the CDR3 is TGTGCCAGCAGTGAAGAGACAGGGGGCTCCTACGAGCAGTACTTC.